This T cell receptor beta chain stems from a study of T cells in Graves' hyperthyroidism and ophthalmopathy. Overall study results and limits: The model predicted ophthalmopathy a median roughly 6.5 months before onset.

Notes on this clonotype: Its antigen is as yet unknown.

This CDR3 is 13 amino acids long. Trimming removed 4 bases at V and 0 bases at J, with 10 bases between. Per germline, CDR1 DFQATT and CDR2 SNEGSKA (reference sequence). Diagnosis relied on clinical symptoms, serum thyroxine and TRAb, thyroid ultrasound and orbital computed tomography. Template material for amplifying TCR beta CDR3 regions consisted of RNA transcripts. HTBI primers were used for first-round RT-PCR of the TCR CDR3. TCRdb reanalysed the multiplex PCR reads using MiXCR and keeps one entry per CDR3 protein. The sample includes about 570,000 distinct CDR3 sequences, 40% to 55% of them seen just once.

The sequencing input was peripheral blood or thyroid tissue (not recorded which). V usage is TRBV20-1 and J usage is TRBJ2-7; D remains unclear. The receptor comes from an adult woman with Graves' disease, either hyperthyroidism or ophthalmopathy (not recorded which). This CDR3 reads CSAIYTSSYEQYF. The CDR3 coding sequence is TGCAGTGCTATCTATACCTCCTCCTACGAGCAGTACTTC.